Each of the 2 T cell receptor beta chains below was sequenced from the same sample in a study of cytomegalovirus exposure and HLA in healthy donors. Method: immunoSEQ multiplex PCR; TCRdb's copy keeps in-frame clones and lacks some. Of about 98,000 clones listed, about 83% are singletons. Sample: PBMCs. Receptors originate from a woman aged 25 to 39 in good health and CMV-seronegative.

The chain recombines TRBV11-2 with TRBJ2-3; 10 bases fit TRBD2. The CDR3 extends over 16 amino acids. Trimming took 3 bases from V and 6 from J; bases not matched to a gene: 9. Germline V gene lookup returns CDR1 SGHAT and CDR2 FQNNGV. CDR3: CASSFFSGGAGDTQYF. The DNA of the CDR3 is TGTGCCAGCAGCTTCTTCAGCGGGGGGGCTGGGGATACGCAGTATTTT.

This CDR3 reads CASSWDRGQGGYTF. The CDR3 nucleotides read TGTGCCAGCAGCTGGGACAGGGGGCAAGGTGGCTACACCTTC. The V call is TRBV5-6, the J call TRBJ1-2; 12 bases map to TRBD1. This CDR3 is 14 amino acids long. J gave up 7 bases and V 3 bases, and 4 bases lay outside the gene matches. The V gene's germline CDR1 is SGHDT and CDR2 YYEEEE.